This T cell receptor beta chain originates from a study of lymphopenia after photon versus proton radiotherapy. Study conclusions and caveats: In patients who died, overall survival fell as post-nadir TCR diversity dropped more. After the lymphocyte nadir, photon-treated repertoires showed oligoclonal expansion, especially of CD8+ Temra cells.

Measured with immunoSEQ multiplex PCR; TCRdb has only the in-frame clones, and not every one. The table lists about 20,000 clones, just under 85% of them singletons. For this clone: Its target is not known.

Germline V gives CDR1 MNHEY, CDR2 SVGAGI. Trimming removed 6 bases at V and 6 bases at J, with 15 bases between. CDR3 length equals 14 residues. This chain connects TRBV6-5 to TRBJ2-1; D not certain. The receptor's source is a woman aged 45-65 years with pancreatic cancer. Here the sequenced sample was peripheral blood, taken from a patient treated with photon-based radiotherapy. CDR3 sequence: CASRPLGRVNEQFF. DNA for the CDR3: TGTGCCAGCAGACCCCTTGGGCGAGTCAATGAGCAGTTCTTC.